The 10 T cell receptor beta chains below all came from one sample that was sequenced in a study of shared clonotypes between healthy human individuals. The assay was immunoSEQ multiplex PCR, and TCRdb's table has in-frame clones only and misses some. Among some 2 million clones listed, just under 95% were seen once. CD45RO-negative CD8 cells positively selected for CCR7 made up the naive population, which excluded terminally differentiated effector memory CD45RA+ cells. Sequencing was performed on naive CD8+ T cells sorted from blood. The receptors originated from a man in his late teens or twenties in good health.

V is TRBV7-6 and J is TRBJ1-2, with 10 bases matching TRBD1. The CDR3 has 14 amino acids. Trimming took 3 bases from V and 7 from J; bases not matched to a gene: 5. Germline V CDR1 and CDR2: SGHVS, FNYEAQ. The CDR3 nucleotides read TGTGCCAGCAGCTTGACAGGGGGCAATTCTGGCTACACCTTC. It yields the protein CASSLTGGNSGYTF.

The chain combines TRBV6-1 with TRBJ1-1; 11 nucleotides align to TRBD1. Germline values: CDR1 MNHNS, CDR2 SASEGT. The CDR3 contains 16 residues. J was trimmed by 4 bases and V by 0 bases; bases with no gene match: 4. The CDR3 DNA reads TGTGCCAGCAGTGAAGCGACCGGGACAGGGGGCACTGAAGCTTTCTTT. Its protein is CASSEATGTGGTEAFF.

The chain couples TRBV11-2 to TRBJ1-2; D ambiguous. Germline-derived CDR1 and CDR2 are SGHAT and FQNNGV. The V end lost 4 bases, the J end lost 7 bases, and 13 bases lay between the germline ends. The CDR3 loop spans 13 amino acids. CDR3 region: CASSSEGAIGYTF. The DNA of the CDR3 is TGTGCCAGCAGCTCGGAGGGCGCGATTGGCTACACCTTC.

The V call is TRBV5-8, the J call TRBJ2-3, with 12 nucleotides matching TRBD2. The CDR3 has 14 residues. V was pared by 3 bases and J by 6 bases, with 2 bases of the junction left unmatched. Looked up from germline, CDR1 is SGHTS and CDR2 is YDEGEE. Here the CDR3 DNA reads TGTGCCAGCAGCTATGGGACTAGCGGGGATACGCAGTATTTT. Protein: CASSYGTSGDTQYF. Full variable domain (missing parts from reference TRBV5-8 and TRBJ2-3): EAGVTQSPTHLIKTRGQQATLRCSPISGHTSVYWYQQALGLGLQFLLWYDEGEERNRGNFPPRFSGRQFPNYSSELNVNALELEDSALYLCASSYGTSGDTQYFGPGTRLTVL.

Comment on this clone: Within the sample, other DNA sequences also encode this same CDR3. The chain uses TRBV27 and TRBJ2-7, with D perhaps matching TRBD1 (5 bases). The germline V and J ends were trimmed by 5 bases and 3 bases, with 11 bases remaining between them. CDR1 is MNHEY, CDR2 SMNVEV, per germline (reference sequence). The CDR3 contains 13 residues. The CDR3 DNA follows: TGTGCCAGCAGTGTCCAGGGCCACTACGAGCAGTACTTC. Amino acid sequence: CASSVQGHYEQYF.

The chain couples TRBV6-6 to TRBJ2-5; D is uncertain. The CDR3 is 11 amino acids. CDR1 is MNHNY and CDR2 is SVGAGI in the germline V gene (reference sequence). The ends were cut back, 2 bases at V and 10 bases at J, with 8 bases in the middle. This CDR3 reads CASSYLEFQYF. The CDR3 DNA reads TGTGCCAGCAGTTACCTTGAGTTCCAGTACTTC.

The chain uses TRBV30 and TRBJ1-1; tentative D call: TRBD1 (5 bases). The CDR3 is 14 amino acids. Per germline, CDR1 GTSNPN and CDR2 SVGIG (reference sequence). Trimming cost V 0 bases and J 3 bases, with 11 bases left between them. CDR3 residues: CAWSVGVGDTEAFF. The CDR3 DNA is TGTGCCTGGAGTGTGGGGGTTGGGGACACTGAAGCTTTCTTT. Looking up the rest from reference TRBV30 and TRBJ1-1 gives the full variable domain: SQTIHQWPATLVQPVGSPLSLECTVEGTSNPNLYWYRQAAGRGLQLLFYSVGIGQISSEVPQNLSASRPQDRQFILSSKKLLLSDSGFYLCAWSVGVGDTEAFFGQGTRLTVV.

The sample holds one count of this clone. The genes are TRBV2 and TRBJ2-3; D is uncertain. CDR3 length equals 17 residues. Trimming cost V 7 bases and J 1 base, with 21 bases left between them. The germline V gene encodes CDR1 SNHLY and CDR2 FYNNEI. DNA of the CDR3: TGTGCCAGCACTCTTTCCCCCGGCGGTGCGGGCACAGATACGCAGTATTTT. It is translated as CASTLSPGGAGTDTQYF.

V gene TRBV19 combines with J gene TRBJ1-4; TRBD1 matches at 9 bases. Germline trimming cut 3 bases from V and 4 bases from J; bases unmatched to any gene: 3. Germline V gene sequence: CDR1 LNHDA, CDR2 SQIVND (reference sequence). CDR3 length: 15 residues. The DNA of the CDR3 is TGTGCCAGTAGTATGCGGACAGGGGTTAATGAAAAACTGTTTTTT. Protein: CASSMRTGVNEKLFF.

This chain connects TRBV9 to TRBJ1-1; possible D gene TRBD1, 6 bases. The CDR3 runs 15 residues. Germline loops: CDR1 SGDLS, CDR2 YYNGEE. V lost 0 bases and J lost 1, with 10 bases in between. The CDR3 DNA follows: TGTGCCAGCAGCGTAGGGGGGCTAGGGAACACTGAAGCTTTCTTT. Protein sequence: CASSVGGLGNTEAFF.